Presented here are 25 T cell receptor beta chains from one specimen sequenced in a study of cytomegalovirus exposure and HLA in healthy donors. This PCR relied on a set of 60 Vbeta primers and 13 Jbeta primers. Profiled with immunoSEQ multiplex PCR; TCRdb holds only in-frame clones, not every one. Seen here are more than 95,000 clones, about 9.5% observed once, and the top ten hold approximately 6.1%. Sequences were obtained from PBMCs. All receptors come from a man between 40 and 49 years old in good health and CMV-seropositive.

V usage is TRBV25-1 and J usage is TRBJ2-7; 9 bases align to TRBD1. Germline CDR1 reads MGHDK; CDR2 reads SYGVNS. V dropped 3 bases and J dropped 7; count of bases not matched to a gene: 7. The CDR3 totals 14 residues. Written as DNA, the CDR3 is TGTGCCAGCAGTGAGGTGGACAGGGGTGGGGAGCAGTACTTC. Protein product: CASSEVDRGGEQYF.

This clone was counted a few times. This sequence joins TRBV2 and TRBJ1-4; perhaps TRBD1 as D (6 bases). CDR3 length: 15 amino acids. Trimming pared 3 bases from V and 4 bases from J, leaving 12 bases between. CDR1 and CDR2 from the germline V gene are SNHLY and FYNNEI. In DNA form, the CDR3 reads TGTGCCAGCAGTGATTCAGGACAGTTTAATGAAAAACTGTTTTTT. Translation gives CASSDSGQFNEKLFF.

The chain couples TRBV11-2 to TRBJ1-1; D might be TRBD1 (6 bases). The CDR3 covers 15 residues. Germline CDR1 is SGHAT and CDR2 is FQNNGV. The germline V and J ends were trimmed by 2 bases and 4 bases, with 14 bases remaining between them. The CDR3 DNA reads as TGTGCCAGCAGCTTATATGCAGGGGAGGGCACTGAAGCTTTCTTT. Its protein product is CASSLYAGEGTEAFF.

This clone showed up just a few times. The chain employs TRBV27 and TRBJ1-2, with D unclear. V was clipped by 0 bases and J by 4 bases, with 9 bases between them. The CDR3 extends over 14 amino acids. The germline V gene encodes CDR1 MNHEY and CDR2 SMNVEV (reference sequence). In DNA, the CDR3 is TGTGCCAGCAGTTTATCCCCCAACGGCTATGGCTACACCTTC. This sequence encodes CASSLSPNGYGYTF.

This clone was seen a few times. The genes are TRBV28 and TRBJ2-3; unclear D gene. CDR3 size: 12 residues. V gave up 2 bases and J gave up 4 bases, with 4 bases separating them. In germline, CDR1 is MDHEN, CDR2 SYDVKM. The CDR3 sequence: CASSLLPDTQYF. The CDR3 DNA reads as TGTGCCAGCAGTTTACTTCCAGATACGCAGTATTTT.

This clone was counted only a few times. The chain has TRBV28 and TRBJ2-3, with 8 bases matching TRBD2. The germline gives CDR1 MDHEN, CDR2 SYDVKM. There are 16 residues in the CDR3. The V and J ends lost 2 bases and 0 bases, in that order; junction bases with no gene match: 4. CDR3 protein: CASSLNPSGSTDTQYF. The CDR3 DNA reads TGTGCCAGCAGTTTAAATCCTAGCGGGAGCACAGATACGCAGTATTTT.

This clone was detected a few times. The chain combines TRBV7-9 with TRBJ2-7; 11 bases agree with TRBD1. Trimming removed 2 bases from V and 1 base from J; junction bases left unmatched: 10. This CDR3 is built from 18 residues. The germline V gene encodes CDR1 SEHNR and CDR2 FQNEAQ (reference sequence). CDR3 in amino acids: CASSLLGQGAGISYEQYF. In DNA form, the CDR3 reads TGTGCCAGCAGCTTACTTGGACAGGGGGCGGGTATTTCCTACGAGCAGTACTTC.

There are a few counts of this clone. This chain joins TRBV27 and TRBJ2-3; D might be TRBD1 (6 bases). Looked up from germline, CDR1 is MNHEY and CDR2 is SMNVEV (reference sequence). V lost 6 bases to trimming and J lost 0 bases, with 13 bases between them. There are 15 residues in the CDR3. CDR3: CASSFRDISTDTQYF. The CDR3 bases are TGTGCCAGCAGCTTCCGGGACATTAGCACAGATACGCAGTATTTT.

V is TRBV5-5 and J is TRBJ1-4; 7 positions match TRBD1. CDR1 is SGHKS and CDR2 is YYEKEE in the germline V gene (reference sequence). J gave up 8 bases and V 4 bases, and 8 bases lay outside the gene matches. The CDR3 runs to 14 residues. CDR3 nucleotide sequence: TGTGCCAGCAGCCCAGACAGGGCAGGGGAAAAACTGTTTTTT. Amino acid sequence: CASSPDRAGEKLFF.

This clone was found once. The rearrangement joins TRBV6-6 to TRBJ2-7; 10 nucleotides align to TRBD1. V shed 6 bases and J 3 bases; nucleotides not matched to a gene: 8. Germline V gene lookup returns CDR1 MNHNY and CDR2 SVGAGI (reference sequence). CDR3 length: 15 residues. DNA for the CDR3: TGTGCCAGCAGCGACGGGACAGGGGTAGGCTACGAGCAGTACTTC. Its protein is CASSDGTGVGYEQYF.

V and J are TRBV9 and TRBJ2-5; a possible D gene is TRBD2 (5 bases). Germline loops: CDR1 SGDLS, CDR2 YYNGEE. The CDR3 contains 14 residues. Trimming cost V 0 bases and J 5 bases, with 11 bases left between them. The CDR3: CASSVERGSETQYF. CDR3 sequence (DNA): TGTGCCAGCAGCGTAGAGCGTGGGAGTGAGACCCAGTACTTC.

This chain uses TRBV18 with TRBJ2-7; perhaps TRBD2 as D (7 bases). Trimming stripped 8 bases from V and 6 bases from J, with 17 bases between. CDR3 size: 13 residues. The germline V gene has CDR1 KGHSH and CDR2 LQKENI. The CDR3 protein is CASRGADLGEQYF. The CDR3 DNA follows: TGTGCCAGCCGGGGGGCTGACTTGGGCGAGCAGTACTTC.

A remark on this clone: The sample holds other DNA sequences that translate to the same CDR3. The chain links TRBV7-2 to TRBJ2-1; D is undetermined. In germline, CDR1 is SGHTA, CDR2 FQGNSA. V was clipped by 3 bases and J by 0 bases, with 6 bases between them. The CDR3 has 14 residues. DNA of the CDR3: TGTGCCAGCAGCTTTAGAGGCTCCTACAATGAGCAGTTCTTC. Protein sequence: CASSFRGSYNEQFF.

The table lists this clone with a few counts. The CDR3 nucleotides read TGTGCCGGGGAGGGCCCTACCTACGAGCAGTACTTC. Translated: CAGEGPTYEQYF. The chain carries TRBV7-9 and TRBJ2-7; 7 bases are a match to TRBD2. V shed 11 bases, J shed 2 bases, and the junction held 6 bases outside the gene matches. The germline CDR1 and CDR2 sequences are SEHNR and FQNEAQ (reference sequence). CDR3 length equals 12 residues. Based on the CDR3 plus reference TRBV7-9 and TRBJ2-7, the full variable domain is DTGVSQNPRHKITKRGQNVTFRCDPISEHNRLYWYRQTLGQGPEFLTYFQNEAQLEKSRLLSDRFSAERPKGSFSTLEIQRTEQGDSAMYLCAGEGPTYEQYFGPGTRLTVT.

V and J are TRBV27 and TRBJ1-1; D call uncertain. There are 13 residues in the CDR3. Trimming took 0 bases from V and 0 from J, leaving 2 bases between them. Germline V gene lookup returns CDR1 MNHEY and CDR2 SMNVEV (reference sequence). For the CDR3, the DNA is TGTGCCAGCAGTTTATCCTTGAACACTGAAGCTTTCTTT. Translated, it gives CASSLSLNTEAFF.

This clone was seen at least ten times. The chain combines TRBV6-4 with TRBJ2-1; 9 bases fit TRBD2. This CDR3 contains 15 residues. With 3 bases clipped from V and 0 bases from J, the junction kept 0 bases outside the gene matches. Germline V gene lookup returns CDR1 MRHNA and CDR2 SNTAGT. The DNA of the CDR3 is TGTGCCAGCAGTGAGCGGGAGGGCTCCTACAATGAGCAGTTCTTC. As protein: CASSEREGSYNEQFF.

This clone has just a few counts. The chain carries TRBV5-4 and TRBJ2-7; 7 bases line up with TRBD1. Per germline, CDR1 SGHNT and CDR2 YYREEE (reference sequence). V was pared by 3 bases and J by 1 base, with 10 bases of the junction left unmatched. This CDR3 comprises 16 residues. CDR3 loop: CASSSIRQGESYEQYF. DNA of the CDR3: TGTGCCAGCAGCTCCATACGACAGGGAGAGTCCTACGAGCAGTACTTC.

This clone came up a few times. The genes are TRBV5-1 and TRBJ1-4; 7 nucleotides line up with TRBD1. Germline trimming cut 7 bases from V and 5 bases from J; bases unmatched to any gene: 8. Looked up from germline, CDR1 is SGHRS and CDR2 is YFSETQ. The CDR3 consists of 14 residues. The CDR3 region has the DNA TGCGCCAGCCACAGGGGCGGAGGAAATGAAAAACTGTTTTTT. Translated, it gives CASHRGGGNEKLFF. Supplemented by reference TRBV5-1 and TRBJ1-4, the full variable domain reads KAGVTQTPRYLIKTRGQQVTLSCSPISGHRSVSWYQQTPGQGLQFLFEYFSETQRNKGNFPGRFSGRQFSNSRSEMNVSTLELGDSALYLCASHRGGGNEKLFFGSGTQLSVL.

This clone was recorded a few times. CDR3 residues: CASSASTDTQYF. CDR3 DNA: TGCGCCAGCAGTGCTAGCACAGATACGCAGTATTTT. V gene TRBV10-1 combines with J gene TRBJ2-3; D call uncertain. The CDR3 consists of 12 residues. V was shortened by 4 bases and J by 0 bases, with 2 bases between the two germline ends. The V gene's germline CDR1 is WNHNN and CDR2 SYGVQD (reference sequence).

This chain's CDR3 is CASSFSGNQPQHF. The CDR3 DNA reads TGTGCCAGCAGTTTTTCAGGCAATCAGCCCCAGCATTTT. This chain links TRBV27 with TRBJ1-5; D not certain. V dropped 3 bases and J dropped 2 bases, with 5 bases sitting between them. The germline V gene encodes CDR1 MNHEY and CDR2 SMNVEV (reference sequence). The CDR3 consists of 13 residues.

Only a few counts were recorded for this clone. V and J are TRBV4-3 and TRBJ2-7, with D maybe TRBD2 (5 bases). V was shortened by 4 bases and J by 6 bases, with 13 bases between the two germline ends. The CDR3 totals 13 residues. Germline CDR1 and CDR2: LGHNA and YSLEER. CDR3 region: CASSPGGRLEQYF. CDR3 bases: TGCGCCAGCAGCCCCGGCGGGCGTCTCGAGCAGTACTTC.

This sequence joins TRBV4-1 and TRBJ2-3, with 7 bases identical to TRBD1. The germline CDR1 and CDR2 sequences are MGHRA and YSYEKL. V gave up 3 bases and J gave up 2 bases; unmatched junction bases: 5. This CDR3 is 15 amino acids long. CDR3 in amino acids: CASSQPGQTTDTQYF. CDR3 DNA sequence: TGCGCCAGCAGCCAGCCGGGACAGACCACAGATACGCAGTATTTT.

The rearrangement joins TRBV7-9 to TRBJ2-7; D is perhaps TRBD2 (6 bases). The CDR3 length is 14 residues. CDR1 SEHNR and CDR2 FQNEAQ come from the germline V gene (reference sequence). V lost 2 bases and J 2 bases, leaving 10 bases between the germline ends. For the CDR3, the DNA is TGTGCCAGCAGCTTATCGGGAGAGACCTACGAGCAGTACTTC. It is translated as CASSLSGETYEQYF.

This clone has just a few counts. J is TRBJ2-5 and V is TRBV6-1; tentative D call: TRBD1 (5 bases). The CDR3 loop spans 15 amino acids. Per germline, CDR1 MNHNS and CDR2 SASEGT. V was cut by 7 bases and J by 2 bases, with 17 bases left in between. CDR3 loop: CASKLIQGPQETQYF. In DNA form, the CDR3 reads TGTGCCAGCAAACTGATCCAGGGTCCGCAAGAGACCCAGTACTTC.

This clone turned up a few times. The V and J genes are TRBV2 and TRBJ2-1; D is perhaps TRBD2 (6 bases). Trimming removed 4 bases from V and 0 bases from J, with 10 bases in between. The length of the CDR3 is 15 residues. Looked up from germline, CDR1 is SNHLY and CDR2 is FYNNEI. CDR3 nucleotide sequence: TGTGCCAGCAGTGGGGGGGTGATCTCCTACAATGAGCAGTTCTTC. Translated, it gives CASSGGVISYNEQFF. The full variable domain, with the rest looked up from reference TRBV2 and TRBJ2-1, is EPEVTQTPSHQVTQMGQEVILRCVPISNHLYFYWYRQILGQKVEFLVSFYNNEISEKSEIFDDQFSVERPDGSNFTLKIRSTKLEDSAMYFCASSGGVISYNEQFFGPGTRLTVL.